The source of this T cell receptor (beta chain) is a study of CD8 T cell repertoires and HIV-1 epitope variants. The overall study: Tested: three Gag epitope families, Nef HW9 and YT9. Equal numbers of autologous T cell-negative cells presented antigen to enriched T cells.

Regarding the study as a whole: Nef KF9 drew roughly five clonotypes and HW9 one, without TAALDMSHF responses. About 10 antigen-specific TCR beta clonotypes were found; roughly six seemed cross-reactive to variants.

On this clone: Its antigen remains unknown.

Sequencing was performed with immunoSEQ multiplex PCR; in TCRdb, only in-frame clones are kept and a portion is missing. The sample lists some 5,000 clones; 55% to 70% were seen once. Per the germline V gene, CDR1 is LGHNA and CDR2 is YSLEER. Losses at the gene ends were 0 bases for V and 0 bases for J; bases not matched to a gene: 3. CDR3 size: 16 residues. The clonotype was recovered from a male donor with HIV. The chain has TRBV4-3 and TRBJ2-7; 9 bases map to TRBD2. The sample taken for sequencing was cultured CD8+ T cells derived from PBMCs. CDR3 in amino acids: CASSQESAGGSYEQYF. Written as DNA, the CDR3 is TGCGCCAGCAGCCAAGAATCAGCGGGGGGCTCCTACGAGCAGTACTTC.